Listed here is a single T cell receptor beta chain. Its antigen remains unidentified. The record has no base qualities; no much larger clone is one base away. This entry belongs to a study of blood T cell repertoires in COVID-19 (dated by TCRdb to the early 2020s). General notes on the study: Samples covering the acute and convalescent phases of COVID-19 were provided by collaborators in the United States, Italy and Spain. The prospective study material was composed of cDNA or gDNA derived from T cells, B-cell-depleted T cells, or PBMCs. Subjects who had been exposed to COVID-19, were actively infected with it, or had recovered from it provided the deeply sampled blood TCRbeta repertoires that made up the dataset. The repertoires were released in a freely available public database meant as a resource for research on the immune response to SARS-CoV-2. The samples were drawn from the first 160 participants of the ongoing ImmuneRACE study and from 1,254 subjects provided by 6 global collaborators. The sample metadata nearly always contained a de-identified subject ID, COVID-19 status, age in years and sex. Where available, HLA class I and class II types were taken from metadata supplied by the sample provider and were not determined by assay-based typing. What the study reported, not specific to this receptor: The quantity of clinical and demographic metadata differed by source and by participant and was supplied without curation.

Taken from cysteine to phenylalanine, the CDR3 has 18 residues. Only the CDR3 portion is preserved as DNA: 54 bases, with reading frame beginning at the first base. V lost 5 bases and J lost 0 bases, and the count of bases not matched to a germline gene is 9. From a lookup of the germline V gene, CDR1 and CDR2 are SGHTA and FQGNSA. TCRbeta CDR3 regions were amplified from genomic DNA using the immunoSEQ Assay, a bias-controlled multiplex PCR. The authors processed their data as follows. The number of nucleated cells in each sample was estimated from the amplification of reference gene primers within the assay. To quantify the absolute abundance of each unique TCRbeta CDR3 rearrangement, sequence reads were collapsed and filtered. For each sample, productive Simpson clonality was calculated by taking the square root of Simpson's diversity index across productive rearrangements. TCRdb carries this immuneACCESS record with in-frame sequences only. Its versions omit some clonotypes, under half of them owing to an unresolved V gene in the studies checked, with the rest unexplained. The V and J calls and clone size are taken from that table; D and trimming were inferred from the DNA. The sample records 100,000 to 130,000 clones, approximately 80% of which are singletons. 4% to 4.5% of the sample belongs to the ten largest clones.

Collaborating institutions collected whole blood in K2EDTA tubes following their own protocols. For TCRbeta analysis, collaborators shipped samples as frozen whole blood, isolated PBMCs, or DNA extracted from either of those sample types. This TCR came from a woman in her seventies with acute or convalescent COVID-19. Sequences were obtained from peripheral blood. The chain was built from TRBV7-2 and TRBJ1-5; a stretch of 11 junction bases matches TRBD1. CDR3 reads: CASSLGVGQGASNQPQHF. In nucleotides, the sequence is TGTGCCAGCAGCCTAGGCGTCGGACAGGGGGCTAGCAATCAGCCCCAGCATTTT.